One and the same sample provided the 18 T cell receptor beta chains below, sequenced in a study of cytomegalovirus exposure and HLA in healthy donors. The primer mix had 60 Vbeta and 13 Jbeta primers. This table comes from immunoSEQ multiplex PCR, and its TCRdb copy is limited to in-frame clones, with some not included. The sample consists of some 190,000 clones, approximately 86% of them appearing once. Sequences were obtained from PBMCs. These receptors all stem from a woman aged 30 to 39 in good health and CMV-seronegative.

This sequence joins TRBV5-1 and TRBJ1-1, with 7 nucleotides matching TRBD1. Germline V gene lookup returns CDR1 SGHRS and CDR2 YFSETQ. V lost 2 bases, J lost 1 base, and 5 bases stayed unmatched. This CDR3 is 15 amino acids long. The CDR3 sequence is CASSFWQGGNTEAFF. The CDR3 DNA reads TGCGCCAGCAGCTTTTGGCAGGGGGGGAACACTGAAGCTTTCTTT.

The chain joins TRBV9 to TRBJ2-1; no clear D gene. Germline lookup yields CDR1 SGDLS and CDR2 YYNGEE. The CDR3 contains 11 residues. V was trimmed by 3 bases and J by 9 bases, leaving 7 bases between them. CDR3 DNA sequence: TGTGCCAGCAGCGCCCACGGTGAGCAGTTCTTC. Translating it yields CASSAHGEQFF.

This chain connects TRBV29-1 to TRBJ2-7; tentative D call: TRBD1 (5 bases). Germline V CDR1 and CDR2: SQVTM, ANQGSEA. The CDR3 spans 11 residues. The V and J ends lost 3 bases and 6 bases respectively, with 9 bases between them. CDR3 nucleotides: TGCAGCGTTGAGACAGTCGCCGAGCAGTACTTC. It yields the protein CSVETVAEQYF.

The V and J genes are TRBV28 and TRBJ1-2; weak D call: TRBD1 (6 bases). The CDR3 consists of 12 residues. Trimming took 5 bases from V and 8 from J, leaving 12 bases between them. In germline, CDR1 is MDHEN, CDR2 SYDVKM. The CDR3 sequence: CASSKQGWGYTF. CDR3 coding DNA: TGTGCCAGCAGTAAACAGGGTTGGGGCTACACCTTC.

J is TRBJ1-2 and V is TRBV18; TRBD1 matches at 8 bases. CDR1 is KGHSH, CDR2 LQKENI, per germline. This CDR3 has 15 residues. After removal of 6 bases from V and 7 bases from J, the junction contained 13 bases not matched to a gene. The CDR3 sequence: CASSSTGQEIRGYTF. The CDR3 nucleotides read TGTGCCAGCTCCTCGACGGGACAGGAAATTCGTGGCTACACCTTC.

V and J are TRBV11-2 and TRBJ2-1; TRBD2 might be the D (7 bases). V lost 6 bases, J lost 7 bases, and 13 bases lay in between. This CDR3 contains 13 residues. Looked up from germline, CDR1 is SGHAT and CDR2 is FQNNGV. The CDR3 spells CASRKGGVNEQFF. The CDR3 nucleotides read TGTGCCAGCAGGAAGGGGGGGGTAAATGAGCAGTTCTTC.

This sequence joins TRBV28 and TRBJ1-3; maybe TRBD1 (5 bases). Trimming left V 5 bases short and J 7 bases short, with 15 bases between. The CDR3 has 14 amino acids. Germline assignment: CDR1 MDHEN and CDR2 SYDVKM. CDR3 sequence reads: CASSRGGVINTIYF. CDR3 DNA sequence: TGTGCCAGCAGTAGGGGAGGGGTAATCAACACCATATATTTT. The complete variable domain, with remaining parts taken from reference TRBV28 and TRBJ1-3, reads DVKVTQSSRYLVKRTGEKVFLECVQDMDHENMFWYRQDPGLGLRLIYFSYDVKMKEKGDIPEGYSVSREKKERFSLILESASTNQTSMYLCASSRGGVINTIYFGEGSWLTVV.

The chain links TRBV9 to TRBJ2-1, with 13 bases fitting TRBD2. V was clipped by 4 bases and J by 4 bases; unmatched bases: 5. The CDR3 length is 16 residues. Germline-derived CDR1 and CDR2 are SGDLS and YYNGEE. This CDR3 is CASSPGTSGAYNEQFF. The CDR3 region has the DNA TGTGCCAGCAGCCCGGGGACTAGCGGGGCGTACAATGAGCAGTTCTTC.

This clone was counted between two and nine times. The rearrangement links TRBV7-9 to TRBJ2-3; TRBD1 is a possible D gene (5 bases). The length of the CDR3 is 14 residues. Trimming cost V 7 bases and J 1 base, with 12 bases left between them. Germline assignment: CDR1 SEHNR and CDR2 FQNEAQ (reference sequence). CDR3 coding DNA: TGTGCCAGCACCTGGGCAGGGCGCACAGATACGCAGTATTTT. Encoded protein: CASTWAGRTDTQYF.

The V gene is TRBV7-2, the J gene TRBJ1-5; 7 nucleotides line up with TRBD1. V lost 6 bases, J lost 6 bases, and 8 bases stayed unmatched. CDR3 length equals 14 residues. Germline V CDR1 and CDR2: SGHTA, FQGNSA. CDR3 loop: CASSSDRDGQPQHF. The DNA of the CDR3 is TGTGCCAGCAGTTCCGACAGGGACGGTCAGCCCCAGCATTTT.

This clone was observed once. V is TRBV12-5 and J is TRBJ2-2, with TRBD1 identical over 7 bases. This CDR3 has 12 amino acids. Germline V CDR1 and CDR2: LGHNT, FRNRAP. The junction had 4 bases not matched to a gene; V was cut back by 2 bases and J by 13 bases. The DNA for the CDR3 is TGTGCTAGTGGTTTGCAGACAGGGAGGCTGTTTTTT. Its translation: CASGLQTGRLFF. Based on the CDR3 plus reference TRBV12-5 and TRBJ2-2, the full variable domain is DARVTQTPRHKVTEMGQEVTMRCQPILGHNTVFWYRQTMMQGLELLAYFRNRAPLDDSGMPKDRFSAEMPDATLATLKIQPSEPRDSAVYFCASGLQTGRLFFGEGSRLTVL.

The chain has TRBV5-6 and TRBJ2-1; D gene ambiguous. The V end lost 2 bases, the J end lost 0 bases, and 9 bases lay between the germline ends. Per the germline V gene, CDR1 is SGHDT and CDR2 is YYEEEE. The CDR3 is 15 amino acids. The CDR3 spells CASSFVRSSYNEQFF. The CDR3 nucleotides read TGTGCCAGCAGCTTCGTTCGTAGCTCCTACAATGAGCAGTTCTTC.

Of note for this clone: Other DNA sequences in this specimen translate into the identical CDR3. J is TRBJ1-5 and V is TRBV2; no clear D. Germline CDR1 and CDR2: SNHLY and FYNNEI. The germline V and J ends were trimmed by 7 bases and 0 bases, with 7 bases remaining between them. This CDR3 contains 13 residues. CDR3 nucleotides: TGTGCCAGCAAGAGAGATAGCAATCAGCCCCAGCATTTT. It codes for CASKRDSNQPQHF.

The CDR3: CASSATTPYEQYF. As DNA, the CDR3 is TGTGCCAGCAGCGCTACTACACCCTACGAGCAGTACTTC. The chain couples TRBV5-5 to TRBJ2-7; D remains unclear. CDR1 and CDR2 from the germline V gene are SGHKS and YYEKEE (reference sequence). There are 13 residues in the CDR3. The V gene lost 4 bases and the J gene lost 2 bases, with 10 bases spanning the gap.

V and J are TRBV7-8 and TRBJ2-7; 9 bases fit TRBD2. The CDR3 is made up of 17 amino acids. J was trimmed by 7 bases and V by 5 bases; bases with no gene match: 18. CDR1 SGHVS and CDR2 FQNEAQ come from the germline V gene. CDR3 bases: TGTGCCAGCAGCCCCCAGAGAGCGGGGGGTACCCTCTATGAGCAGTACTTC. Encoded protein: CASSPQRAGGTLYEQYF.

CDR3 in DNA: TGCGCCAGCAGTGACCTACAGGGCCCAGATACGCAGTATTTT. The encoded protein is CASSDLQGPDTQYF. This chain links TRBV10-2 with TRBJ2-3; tentatively, D is TRBD1 (6 bases). CDR3 length: 14 amino acids. The germline gives CDR1 WSHSY, CDR2 SAAADI. Trimming stripped 3 bases from V and 4 bases from J, with 11 bases between.

The genes are TRBV10-3 and TRBJ2-3, with 10 bases identical to TRBD1. Losses at the gene ends were 3 bases for V and 6 bases for J; bases not matched to a gene: 3. This CDR3 spans 14 amino acids. Germline V gives CDR1 ENHRY, CDR2 SYGVKD. CDR3 nucleotide sequence: TGTGCCATCAGTGACGGGACAGGGGAGGATACGCAGTATTTT. Encoded protein: CAISDGTGEDTQYF.

The chain joins TRBV7-3 to TRBJ2-1; 16 nucleotides agree with TRBD2. This CDR3 has 19 residues. J lost 2 bases, V lost 5 bases, and 9 bases had no gene match. Germline V gene data show CDR1 as SGHTA and CDR2 as FQGTGA. For the CDR3, the DNA is TGTGCCAGCAGCCCGCTCGGGACTAGCGGGAGGGGGGCCTACAATGAGCAGTTCTTC. Translating it yields CASSPLGTSGRGAYNEQFF.